This entry lists 29 T cell receptor beta chains sequenced from one sample in a study of cytomegalovirus exposure and HLA in healthy donors. The PCR had 60 Vbeta and 13 Jbeta primers. The data were produced by immunoSEQ multiplex PCR, yet TCRdb's version contains in-frame clones alone and is incomplete. The data show some 120,000 clones, about 85% seen once. The sample comprised PBMCs. The source is a man aged 50 to 60 in good health and CMV-seronegative.

The V call is TRBV7-6, the J call TRBJ2-5; possibly TRBD2 for D (5 bases). The J call may be incorrect, as the DNA end agrees better with TRBJ2-7. Looked up from germline, CDR1 is SGHVS and CDR2 is FNYEAQ. The length of the CDR3 is 13 residues. In DNA, the CDR3 is TGTGCCAGCAGCCTAGGACTCTCCTACGAGCAGTACTTC. Its protein is CASSLGLSYEQYF.

This clone came up a few times. The chain has TRBV4-3 and TRBJ1-5; D gene uncertain. The V gene's germline CDR1 is LGHNA and CDR2 YSLEER. Trimming left V 4 bases short and J 1 base short, with 11 bases between. The CDR3 length is 15 residues. Here the CDR3 reads CASSLGEGSNQPQHF. The CDR3 nucleotides read TGCGCCAGCAGCCTAGGAGAGGGAAGCAATCAGCCCCAGCATTTT.

V usage is TRBV19 and J usage is TRBJ2-3; D call uncertain. V shed 5 bases and J shed 11 bases, with 14 bases lying between them. This CDR3 comprises 12 residues. CDR1 LNHDA and CDR2 SQIVND come from the germline V gene (reference sequence). The CDR3 region is CASSSGRSLQYF. The CDR3 DNA reads TGTGCCAGTAGTTCAGGCAGGTCCCTGCAGTATTTT.

The chain has TRBV19 and TRBJ1-5, with 8 positions matching TRBD1. The CDR3 totals 15 residues. The V and J ends lost 6 bases and 0 bases, in that order; junction bases with no gene match: 4. CDR1 is LNHDA, CDR2 SQIVND, per germline (reference sequence). Here the CDR3 reads CASRDRDHSNQPQHF. The DNA of the CDR3 is TGTGCCAGTAGGGACAGGGATCATAGCAATCAGCCCCAGCATTTT.

The chain combines TRBV6-5 with TRBJ1-1; maybe TRBD1 (5 bases). V gave up 1 base and J gave up 6 bases, with 9 bases separating them. The CDR3 totals 13 residues. Germline V CDR1 and CDR2: MNHEY, SVGAGI. CDR3 protein: CASSYFRVSEAFF. CDR3 nucleotides: TGTGCCAGCAGTTACTTCAGGGTTTCTGAAGCTTTCTTT.

This clone was seen just once. The rearrangement links TRBV4-1 to TRBJ2-1; 8 nucleotides match TRBD2. This CDR3 spans 17 amino acids. The germline gives CDR1 MGHRA, CDR2 YSYEKL. The V segment lost 0 bases and the J segment 6 bases; nucleotides outside the gene matches: 10. CDR3 bases: TGCGCCAGCAGCCAAGATGTGACCGGGACTAGTCGCAATGAGCAGTTCTTC. Translating it yields CASSQDVTGTSRNEQFF.

This chain uses TRBV6-4 with TRBJ1-1; no clear D. V was pared by 7 bases and J by 3 bases, with 6 bases between. Germline V gives CDR1 MRHNA, CDR2 SNTAGT. The length of the CDR3 is 11 residues. CDR3 sequence reads: CASKRDTEAFF. The CDR3 nucleotides are TGTGCCAGCAAGCGGGACACTGAAGCTTTCTTT.

The chain links TRBV19 to TRBJ1-2; tentative D call: TRBD1 (5 bases). V gave up 2 bases and J gave up 2 bases, with 12 bases separating them. This CDR3 has 15 residues. In germline, CDR1 is LNHDA, CDR2 SQIVND (reference sequence). The CDR3 sequence is CASSIPTESNYGYTF. The CDR3 region has the DNA TGTGCCAGTAGTATACCGACAGAGAGCAACTATGGCTACACCTTC.

The chain carries TRBV4-2 and TRBJ1-2; 8 bases map to TRBD1. Germline assignment: CDR1 LGHNA and CDR2 YNFKEQ. V lost 1 base and J lost 2; bases outside the gene matches: 0. CDR3 length: 14 amino acids. The CDR3 DNA reads as TGTGCCAGCAGCCAAGGGGACAGGAACTATGGCTACACCTTC. Protein: CASSQGDRNYGYTF.

This clone occurred a few times. V is TRBV7-2 and J is TRBJ1-3; 8 bases map to TRBD1. The CDR3 totals 14 residues. Trimming cost V 4 bases and J 7 bases; bases outside gene matches: 6. CDR1 is SGHTA and CDR2 is FQGNSA in the germline V gene. CDR3 protein: CASSWTGNGNTIYF. The CDR3 nucleotides are TGTGCCAGCAGCTGGACAGGGAATGGCAACACCATATATTTT.

The chain joins TRBV7-7 to TRBJ2-5, with a weak D call TRBD1 (5 bases). CDR1 and CDR2 from the germline V gene are SSHAT and FNYEAQ (reference sequence). V gave up 4 bases and J gave up 2 bases, with 14 bases separating them. The CDR3 consists of 15 residues. CDR3 residues: CASSSNGQSQETQYF. The CDR3 DNA follows: TGTGCCAGCAGCTCAAACGGACAATCGCAAGAGACCCAGTACTTC. Combining the CDR3 with reference TRBV7-7 and TRBJ2-5 gives the whole variable domain GAGVSQSPRYKVTKRGQDVTLRCDPISSHATLYWYQQALGQGPEFLTYFNYEAQPDKSGLPSDRFSAERPEGSISTLTIQRTEQRDSAMYRCASSSNGQSQETQYFGPGTRLLVL.

The rearrangement links TRBV28 to TRBJ1-5, with D tentatively TRBD1 (5 bases). CDR3 length: 14 amino acids. CDR1 and CDR2 (germline): MDHEN, SYDVKM. The V gene lost 4 bases and the J gene lost 6 bases, with 13 bases spanning the gap. Here the CDR3 reads CASSWGRGGQPQHF. The CDR3 DNA reads TGTGCCAGCAGTTGGGGACGGGGAGGTCAGCCCCAGCATTTT.

This sequence joins TRBV21-1 and TRBJ1-5; the D call of TRBD1 is as the table states it, not checked on the DNA. TRBV21-1 is assigned pseudogene status. This CDR3 spans 16 amino acids. CDR3 sequence reads: CASSKRTGRSNQPQHF. The CDR3 coding sequence is TGTGCCAGCAGCAAGAGGACAGGGCGTAGCAATCAGCCCCAGCATTTT.

The chain links TRBV5-1 to TRBJ2-2, with 8 nucleotides matching TRBD1. Germline V lookup: CDR1 SGHRS, CDR2 YFSETQ. The V gene end was trimmed by 5 bases and the J gene end by 4 bases; junction bases not matched to a gene: 10. The CDR3 spans 16 residues. CDR3 in DNA: TGCGCCAGCAGGACAAGTAGGGACAGGTCCACCGGGGAGCTGTTTTTT. Translated, it gives CASRTSRDRSTGELFF.

V usage is TRBV5-1 and J usage is TRBJ1-1; D is unclear. The CDR3 runs to 12 residues. Germline V CDR1 and CDR2: SGHRS, YFSETQ. Trimming cost V 3 bases and J 9 bases, with 12 bases left between them. This CDR3 is CASSSPGGKAFF. The CDR3 nucleotides read TGCGCCAGCAGCTCTCCGGGAGGGAAAGCTTTCTTT.

This chain connects TRBV29-1 to TRBJ1-4; no clear D gene. In germline, CDR1 is SQVTM, CDR2 ANQGSEA. The V end lost 7 bases, the J end lost 7 bases, and 10 bases lay between the germline ends. The CDR3 spans 11 residues. CDR3 bases: TGCAGCGCTAGTATAGGTGAAAAACTGTTTTTT. Encoded protein: CSASIGEKLFF. The variable domain in full, with the rest retrieved from reference TRBV29-1 and TRBJ1-4, is SAVISQKPSRDICQRGTSLTIQCQVDSQVTMMFWYRQQPGQSLTLIATANQGSEATYESGFVIDKFPISRPNLTFSTLTVSNMSPEDSSIYLCSASIGEKLFFGSGTQLSVL.

This sequence joins TRBV5-6 and TRBJ2-6, with 10 bases fitting TRBD1. The J segment lost 0 bases and the V segment lost 2 bases, leaving 5 bases of the junction unmatched. Per the germline V gene, CDR1 is SGHDT and CDR2 is YYEEEE. The CDR3 contains 18 residues. The CDR3 DNA sequence: TGTGCCAGCAGCTTAGGACAGGGGGTGCGCTCTGGGGCCAACGTCCTGACTTTC. This translates into CASSLGQGVRSGANVLTF.

V gene TRBV18 combines with J gene TRBJ2-1; 12 nucleotides line up with TRBD2. Germline V gives CDR1 KGHSH, CDR2 LQKENI. After removal of 1 base from V and 0 bases from J, the junction contained 7 bases not matched to a gene. This CDR3 is built from 19 residues. CDR3 loop: CASSPRLAGVPSSYNEQFF. The CDR3 region has the DNA TGTGCCAGCTCACCACGACTAGCGGGGGTTCCGTCCTCCTACAATGAGCAGTTCTTC.

The rearrangement uses TRBV28 and TRBJ2-2; D remains unclear. Trimming pared 3 bases from V and 1 base from J, leaving 6 bases between. The CDR3 length is 14 residues. Per the germline V gene, CDR1 is MDHEN and CDR2 is SYDVKM. CDR3 amino acids: CASSFSVNTGELFF. CDR3 nucleotide sequence: TGTGCCAGCAGTTTTTCAGTGAACACCGGGGAGCTGTTTTTT. Combining the CDR3 with reference TRBV28 and TRBJ2-2 gives the whole variable domain DVKVTQSSRYLVKRTGEKVFLECVQDMDHENMFWYRQDPGLGLRLIYFSYDVKMKEKGDIPEGYSVSREKKERFSLILESASTNQTSMYLCASSFSVNTGELFFGEGSRLTVL.

The rearrangement uses TRBV4-2 and TRBJ2-2, with 9 positions matching TRBD1. The V and J ends lost 6 bases and 3 bases, in that order; junction bases with no gene match: 8. Germline V gene sequence: CDR1 LGHNA, CDR2 YNFKEQ. This CDR3 is 16 amino acids long. CDR3: CASSLTGTGHTGELFF. CDR3 nucleotides: TGTGCCAGCAGTCTCACCGGGACAGGGCACACCGGGGAGCTGTTTTTT.

The gene calls are TRBV11-1 and TRBJ2-7, with D unresolved. The CDR3 sequence is 15 residues long. Germline values: CDR1 SGHAT, CDR2 FQDESV (reference sequence). V was clipped by 7 bases and J by 1 base, with 17 bases between them. DNA for the CDR3: TGTGCCAGCAACTCCGGCGGCCCGACTTCCTACGAGCAGTACTTC. Its protein product is CASNSGGPTSYEQYF.

The rearrangement uses TRBV5-3 and TRBJ2-7; D gene uncertain. TRBV5-3 is labeled an ORF, and its function is uncertain. The CDR3 is 13 amino acids. The V and J ends lost 7 bases and 3 bases respectively, with 14 bases between them. In DNA form, the CDR3 reads TGTGCCAGACGAAGATGGGCAAACTACGAGCAGTACTTC. Translation gives CARRRWANYEQYF.

A few counts support this clone. Sequence at one end of the junction differs from germline and may be a read error. V and J are TRBV7-7 and TRBJ2-5, with 13 positions matching TRBD2. The length of the CDR3 is 18 residues. CDR1 is SSHAT, CDR2 FNYEAQ, per germline (reference sequence). The DNA for the CDR3 is TGTGCTAGCAGCTTAGCGAGGCCGGGACTAGCGGGACAAGAGACCCAGTACTTC. Protein sequence: CASSLARPGLAGQETQYF. Together with reference TRBV7-7 and TRBJ2-5, the CDR3 gives the full variable domain: GAGVSQSPRYKVTKRGQDVTLRCDPISSHATLYWYQQALGQGPEFLTYFNYEAQPDKSGLPSDRFSAERPEGSISTLTIQRTEQRDSAMYRCASSLARPGLAGQETQYFGPGTRLLVL.

The rearrangement joins TRBV5-4 to TRBJ2-3, with D hard to call. V was clipped by 3 bases and J by 3 bases, with 8 bases between them. Germline V gene data show CDR1 as SGHNT and CDR2 as YYREEE (reference sequence). This CDR3 is 13 amino acids long. CDR3 residues: CASSSRRTDTQYF. The CDR3 region has the DNA TGTGCCAGCAGCTCGCGGAGAACAGATACGCAGTATTTT.

There are a few counts of this clone. The genes are TRBV4-3 and TRBJ2-7; a possible D gene is TRBD2 (5 bases). Trimming cost V 0 bases and J 1 base, with 10 bases left between them. Germline CDR1 LGHNA, CDR2 YSLEER. CDR3 length: 15 residues. As DNA, the CDR3 is TGCGCCAGCAGCCAAGATCCGGGATCTTCCTACGAGCAGTACTTC. It encodes CASSQDPGSSYEQYF.

The chain combines TRBV10-3 with TRBJ1-4; possibly TRBD1 for D (6 bases). CDR1 ENHRY and CDR2 SYGVKD come from the germline V gene. The CDR3 has 15 amino acids. Trimming shortened V by 4 bases and J by 6 bases, and 15 bases separated the two germline ends. The DNA of the CDR3 is TGTGCCATCAGTGCTAGTTGGGGGCAGGATGAAAAACTGTTTTTT. Translated, it gives CAISASWGQDEKLFF.

This chain connects TRBV10-3 to TRBJ2-7; unclear D gene. V shed 8 bases and J shed 2 bases, with 10 bases lying between them. This CDR3 comprises 12 residues. Per germline, CDR1 ENHRY and CDR2 SYGVKD. The chain's CDR3 is CAIGISAYEQYF. DNA for the CDR3: TGTGCCATCGGTATTTCGGCCTACGAGCAGTACTTC.

The chain combines TRBV4-2 with TRBJ1-3, with TRBD1 matching 7 bases. This CDR3 comprises 17 residues. The germline V gene has CDR1 LGHNA and CDR2 YNFKEQ. V dropped 3 bases and J dropped 0; count of bases not matched to a gene: 8. The CDR3 DNA follows: TGTGCCAGCAGCCATCCACCGGGACAGCCCTCTGGAAACACCATATATTTT. Protein: CASSHPPGQPSGNTIYF.

The chain combines TRBV4-3 with TRBJ2-7, with D maybe TRBD1 (6 bases). Trimming cost V 1 base and J 2 bases, with 9 bases left between them. This CDR3 has 14 residues. Looked up from germline, CDR1 is LGHNA and CDR2 is YSLEER. CDR3 region: CASSQGAGAYEQYF. The CDR3 nucleotides read TGCGCCAGCAGCCAAGGGGCAGGGGCCTACGAGCAGTACTTC.